The 29 T cell receptor beta chains presented below share a single source sample, sequenced in a study of OX40 agonist ivuxolimab in advanced cancers. Data came from immunoSEQ multiplex PCR; TCRdb stores just in-frame clones and leaves some out. The sample has 67,000 or so clones, about nine tenths seen once. The sequencing used CD4+ or CD8+ T cells sorted from blood, collected in a trial of the OX40 agonist ivuxolimab. The receptors stem from an adult with an advanced solid tumor such as melanoma, head and neck, liver or kidney cancer.

As to this clone: The sample has other DNA sequences that encode this CDR3 too. This rearrangement joins TRBV19 to TRBJ1-1; D perhaps matches TRBD1 (5 bases). V was pared by 3 bases and J by 2 bases, with 7 bases between. Germline V gene lookup returns CDR1 LNHDA and CDR2 SQIVND (reference sequence). The CDR3 loop spans 13 amino acids. CDR3 nucleotides: TGTGCCAGTAGTATCCGGACAAACACTGAAGCTTTCTTT. This translates into CASSIRTNTEAFF. The whole variable domain, remainder taken from reference TRBV19 and TRBJ1-1, is DGGITQSPKYLFRKEGQNVTLSCEQNLNHDAMYWYRQDPGQGLRLIYYSQIVNDFQKGDIAEGYSVSREKKESFPLTVTSAQKNPTAFYLCASSIRTNTEAFFGQGTRLTVV.

The V gene is TRBV30, the J gene TRBJ1-1; 9 bases fit TRBD1. Germline CDR1 GTSNPN, CDR2 SVGIG (reference sequence). There are 12 residues in the CDR3. The J segment lost 10 bases and the V segment lost 2 bases, leaving 5 bases of the junction unmatched. CDR3 protein: CAWSYEQGAAFF. The DNA for the CDR3 is TGTGCCTGGAGTTACGAACAGGGGGCAGCTTTCTTT.

The chain joins TRBV30 to TRBJ1-5, with D unresolved. Germline CDR1 GTSNPN, CDR2 SVGIG (reference sequence). This CDR3 contains 12 residues. V was cut by 4 bases and J by 5 bases, with 9 bases left in between. The CDR3 sequence is CAWNKDDQPQHF. Here the CDR3 DNA reads TGTGCCTGGAACAAAGACGATCAGCCCCAGCATTTT.

The rearrangement links TRBV7-9 to TRBJ1-1; 7 nucleotides agree with TRBD1. Germline V gives CDR1 SEHNR, CDR2 FQNEAQ (reference sequence). There are 14 residues in the CDR3. V lost 7 bases to trimming and J lost 4 bases; unmatched junction nucleotides: 9. The CDR3: CASTPGQRSTEAFF. Written as DNA, the CDR3 is TGTGCCAGCACCCCGGGACAGCGTTCCACTGAAGCTTTCTTT.

V gene TRBV28 combines with J gene TRBJ2-6; D gene unclear. The V gene lost 3 bases and the J gene lost 4 bases, with 13 bases spanning the gap. This CDR3 is 16 amino acids long. Per germline, CDR1 MDHEN and CDR2 SYDVKM. CDR3 sequence: CASSFKYGYGANVLTF. DNA of the CDR3: TGTGCCAGCAGTTTCAAATACGGGTACGGGGCCAACGTCCTGACTTTC.

V gene TRBV6-6 combines with J gene TRBJ2-3; maybe TRBD1 (6 bases). This CDR3 region has 15 residues. Trimming pared 3 bases from V and 5 bases from J, leaving 15 bases between. The germline gives CDR1 MNHNY, CDR2 SVGAGI (reference sequence). The CDR3 sequence is CASSYREQGRDTQYF. CDR3 DNA: TGTGCCAGCAGTTATAGGGAGCAGGGGAGAGATACGCAGTATTTT.

A few counts support this clone. This sequence joins TRBV28 and TRBJ1-1, with D possibly TRBD1 on 5 matching bases. Per the germline V gene, CDR1 is MDHEN and CDR2 is SYDVKM. The V end was cut by 6 bases, the J end by 1 base, with 15 bases between. The CDR3 covers 15 residues. CDR3 coding DNA: TGTGCCAGCAGAGCCCCAGGTGGGGGGAACACTGAAGCTTTCTTT. It yields the protein CASRAPGGGNTEAFF.

Concerning this clone: The junction departs from germline at one end; a sequencing error may be responsible. The chain carries TRBV5-5 and TRBJ1-2, with TRBD1 as a possible D gene (5 bases). Germline V gene sequence: CDR1 SGHKS, CDR2 YYEKEE (reference sequence). This CDR3 is 12 amino acids long. In DNA, the CDR3 is TGTGCCAGCAGCTTACCAGGCGGGTGGGGCGCTTTC. This codes for CASSLPGGWGAF.

The genes are TRBV18 and TRBJ2-1; D is ambiguous. The V gene lost 0 bases and the J gene lost 8 bases, with 5 bases spanning the gap. This CDR3 is 12 amino acids long. From germline, CDR1 is KGHSH and CDR2 LQKENI. The CDR3 nucleotides are TGTGCCAGCTCACCACCAACGTATGAGCAGTTCTTC. Translating gives CASSPPTYEQFF. The complete variable domain, with remaining parts taken from reference TRBV18 and TRBJ2-1, reads NAGVMQNPRHLVRRRGQEARLRCSPMKGHSHVYWYRQLPEEGLKFMVYLQKENIIDESGMPKERFSAEFPKEGPSILRIQQVVRGDSAAYFCASSPPTYEQFFGPGTRLTVL.

The V gene is TRBV27, the J gene TRBJ1-2, with 10 bases fitting TRBD1. This CDR3 has 14 amino acids. V shed 4 bases and J 4 bases; nucleotides not matched to a gene: 3. Per the germline V gene, CDR1 is MNHEY and CDR2 is SMNVEV (reference sequence). CDR3 amino acids: CASSSTGGVYGYTF. The CDR3 nucleotides are TGTGCCAGCAGTTCGACAGGGGGCGTCTATGGCTACACCTTC.

Details on this clone: One end of the junction does not line up with germline, which may come from a read error. J is TRBJ1-3 and V is TRBV13, with TRBD1 identical over 10 bases. The V gene's germline CDR1 is PRHDT and CDR2 FYEKMQ (reference sequence). The CDR3 totals 17 residues. The CDR3 nucleotides are TGTGCCGGCAGCTTCCCAGACAGGGGGCTCTCTGGAAACACCATATATTTT. It encodes CAGSFPDRGLSGNTIYF.

The chain combines TRBV30 with TRBJ1-5; D not certain. Trimming cost V 2 bases and J 6 bases, with 14 bases left between them. Germline lookup yields CDR1 GTSNPN and CDR2 SVGIG (reference sequence). The CDR3 contains 14 residues. CDR3 in amino acids: CAWSKSEWSQPQHF. CDR3 in DNA: TGTGCCTGGAGTAAAAGTGAGTGGAGTCAGCCCCAGCATTTT.

The chain recombines TRBV7-7 with TRBJ2-3, with a possible D match to TRBD1 (5 bases). Germline V gene sequence: CDR1 SSHAT, CDR2 FNYEAQ (reference sequence). This CDR3 has 14 amino acids. Deletions cut 3 bases from V and 2 bases from J, with 9 bases between. CDR3 protein: CASSFDRATDTQYF. For the CDR3, the DNA is TGTGCCAGCAGCTTCGACAGAGCCACAGATACGCAGTATTTT.

This clone was seen a few times. The sample has other DNA sequences that encode this CDR3 too. The V gene is TRBV9, the J gene TRBJ2-5, with 8 nucleotides matching TRBD2. Trimming at V came to 0 bases and at J to 1 base, leaving 2 bases not matched to a gene. This CDR3 contains 15 residues. Germline CDR1 and CDR2: SGDLS and YYNGEE. For the CDR3, the DNA is TGTGCCAGCAGCGTAGCGGGGGGGCCCCAAGAGACCCAGTACTTC. The encoded protein is CASSVAGGPQETQYF. The full variable domain, with the rest looked up from reference TRBV9 and TRBJ2-5, is DSGVTQTPKHLITATGQRVTLRCSPRSGDLSVYWYQQSLDQGLQFLIQYYNGEERAKGNILERFSAQQFPDLHSELNLSSLELGDSALYFCASSVAGGPQETQYFGPGTRLLVL.

J is TRBJ1-1 and V is TRBV7-2, with D unresolved. Germline lookup yields CDR1 SGHTA and CDR2 FQGNSA. V gave up 5 bases and J gave up 4 bases, with 11 bases separating them. The CDR3 is made up of 13 amino acids. The CDR3 spells CASSLGFGTEAFF. CDR3 DNA: TGTGCCAGCAGCCTGGGATTCGGCACTGAAGCTTTCTTT. The variable domain in full, with the rest retrieved from reference TRBV7-2 and TRBJ1-1, is GAGVSQSPSNKVTEKGKDVELRCDPISGHTALYWYRQSLGQGLEFLIYFQGNSAPDKSGLPSDRFSAERTGGSVSTLTIQRTQQEDSAVYLCASSLGFGTEAFFGQGTRLTVV.

This clone was picked up one time. The chain couples TRBV5-1 to TRBJ1-2, with D perhaps matching TRBD1 (6 bases). The CDR3 is 17 amino acids. CDR1 is SGHRS, CDR2 YFSETQ, per germline. V was shortened by 1 base and J by 4 bases, with 20 bases between the two germline ends. The CDR3 loop is CASSLIPGGRESYGYTF. As DNA, the CDR3 is TGCGCCAGCAGCTTGATCCCGGGGGGCAGGGAGAGCTATGGCTACACCTTC.

Notes on this clone: This sequence may be a read error, since a much larger clone differs from it by one base. This sample includes further DNA sequences coding for the same CDR3. This chain uses TRBV6-5 with TRBJ1-2; a possible D gene is TRBD1 (5 bases). Trimming removed 0 bases at V and 3 bases at J, with 5 bases between. Germline CDR1 is MNHEY and CDR2 is SVGAGI. There are 13 residues in the CDR3. CDR3 sequence reads: CASSYSGDYGYTF. The CDR3 DNA is TGTGCCAGCAGTTACTCGGGGGACTATGGCTACACCTTC.

This sequence joins TRBV7-2 and TRBJ1-5; TRBD1 agrees at 7 bases. This CDR3 region has 16 residues. Germline trimming cut 2 bases from V and 7 bases from J; bases unmatched to any gene: 11. Germline V gives CDR1 SGHTA, CDR2 FQGNSA. Written as DNA, the CDR3 is TGTGCCAGCAGCTTATATTCCCACAGGGGCCACCAGCCCCAGCATTTT. Residues: CASSLYSHRGHQPQHF.

This chain joins TRBV19 and TRBJ2-6; D gene uncertain. CDR3 length: 16 amino acids. Deletions cut 6 bases from V and 0 bases from J, with 12 bases between. CDR1 and CDR2 (germline): LNHDA, SQIVND (reference sequence). Here the CDR3 DNA reads TGTGCCAGTAGCTCCTCAAGCTTCTCTGGGGCCAACGTCCTGACTTTC. Protein: CASSSSSFSGANVLTF.

The chain links TRBV20-1 to TRBJ2-3; D not certain. This CDR3 has 11 amino acids. CDR1 and CDR2 (germline): DFQATT, SNEGSKA (reference sequence). Deletions cut 2 bases from V and 4 bases from J, with 4 bases between. CDR3 protein: CSARLSDTQYF. The CDR3 coding sequence is TGCAGTGCTAGATTATCAGATACGCAGTATTTT.

V usage is TRBV29-1 and J usage is TRBJ2-1; TRBD1 matches at 10 bases. The V and J ends lost 4 bases and 3 bases, in that order; junction bases with no gene match: 0. From germline, CDR1 is SQVTM and CDR2 ANQGSEA. CDR3 size: 13 residues. The CDR3 is CSVGTGGYNEQFF. The CDR3 region has the DNA TGCAGCGTTGGGACAGGGGGCTACAATGAGCAGTTCTTC.

V is TRBV7-2 and J is TRBJ2-3; TRBD2 aligns across 14 bases. This CDR3 region has 17 residues. Germline V CDR1 and CDR2: SGHTA, FQGNSA. After removal of 4 bases from V and 5 bases from J, the junction contained 8 bases not matched to a gene. The CDR3, as DNA: TGTGCCAGCAGCTCCCGACTAGCGGGGGGGCCCGGAGATACGCAGTATTTT. Translation: CASSSRLAGGPGDTQYF.

This clone has more than one count but fewer than ten. The genes are TRBV29-1 and TRBJ1-1; a weak D match, TRBD1 (6 bases). Per the germline V gene, CDR1 is SQVTM and CDR2 is ANQGSEA. The V and J ends lost 3 bases and 4 bases respectively, with 9 bases between them. The CDR3 spans 12 residues. The CDR3 region is CSVEAGATEAFF. The CDR3 nucleotides are TGCAGCGTTGAGGCAGGGGCCACTGAAGCTTTCTTT.

The chain combines TRBV5-1 with TRBJ1-1; unclear D gene. The germline V gene encodes CDR1 SGHRS and CDR2 YFSETQ. CDR3 length: 13 residues. V lost 0 bases and J 2 bases, leaving 5 bases between the germline ends. This CDR3 reads CASSLGRNTEAFF. The CDR3, as DNA: TGCGCCAGCAGCTTGGGCAGAAACACTGAAGCTTTCTTT.

The V call is TRBV11-2, the J call TRBJ2-7; D is ambiguous. CDR1 SGHAT and CDR2 FQNNGV come from the germline V gene. CDR3 size: 15 residues. V was pared by 0 bases and J by 6 bases, with 15 bases between. The CDR3 sequence is CASSLEWGPAPEQYF. The CDR3 DNA is TGTGCCAGCAGCTTAGAGTGGGGTCCGGCCCCCGAGCAGTACTTC.

The chain uses TRBV19 and TRBJ2-3, with TRBD2 matching over 10 bases. V trimming: 8 bases; J trimming: 2 bases; junction bases outside the gene matches: 4. The CDR3 totals 14 residues. Germline assignment: CDR1 LNHDA and CDR2 SQIVND (reference sequence). The CDR3 sequence: CASSSGGNTDTQYF. The CDR3 nucleotides are TGTGCCAGTTCTAGCGGGGGTAACACAGATACGCAGTATTTT.

This sequence joins TRBV5-5 and TRBJ2-2, with D perhaps TRBD2 (5 bases). The CDR3 is made up of 14 amino acids. Looked up from germline, CDR1 is SGHKS and CDR2 is YYEKEE (reference sequence). Trimming took 1 base from V and 6 from J, leaving 10 bases between them. CDR3 sequence (DNA): TGTGCCAGCAGCTTGCCGGGGTCGGCCGGGGAGCTGTTTTTT. Translation: CASSLPGSAGELFF.

The chain has TRBV30 and TRBJ1-1; D perhaps matches TRBD1 (5 bases). The germline CDR1 and CDR2 sequences are GTSNPN and SVGIG (reference sequence). V dropped 3 bases and J dropped 3 bases, with 11 bases sitting between them. The CDR3 runs to 13 residues. Here the CDR3 reads CAWRQRGDTEAFF. CDR3 sequence (DNA): TGTGCCTGGAGGCAGCGGGGCGACACTGAAGCTTTCTTT.

This rearrangement joins TRBV7-7 to TRBJ2-1; no definite D call. Germline loops: CDR1 SSHAT, CDR2 FNYEAQ (reference sequence). The CDR3 spans 14 residues. Trimming shortened V by 5 bases and J by 3 bases, and 11 bases separated the two germline ends. Here the CDR3 DNA reads TGTGCCAGCAGCCCAACTCATGACTACAATGAGCAGTTCTTC. Amino acids: CASSPTHDYNEQFF. The full variable domain, with the rest looked up from reference TRBV7-7 and TRBJ2-1, is GAGVSQSPRYKVTKRGQDVTLRCDPISSHATLYWYQQALGQGPEFLTYFNYEAQPDKSGLPSDRFSAERPEGSISTLTIQRTEQRDSAMYRCASSPTHDYNEQFFGPGTRLTVL.